Listed below are T cell receptor beta chains from one sample, sequenced in a study of cytomegalovirus exposure and HLA in healthy donors. The protocol was immunoSEQ multiplex PCR, while the TCRdb copy is restricted to in-frame clones and leaves out a portion. The sample consists of under 200,000 clones, about 85% of them appearing once. Sequencing was done on a sample of PBMCs. The receptors were sampled from a man aged 50 to 59 in good health and CMV-seropositive. Both conserved end residues are part of each CDR3. A D gene is named only where the DNA matches it firmly.

>TRBJ1-1|-|TRBV29-1
TGCAGCGTTGAGCAACGGTTGAACACTGAAGCTTTCTTT
CSVEQRLNTEAFF
>TRBJ2-7|TRBD2|TRBV9
TGTGCCAGCAGCGAAAGCGGGAGCTTGTCCGAGCAGTACTTC
CASSESGSLSEQYF
>TRBJ2-1|TRBD2|TRBV6-6
TGTGCCAGCAGCCGCCCGGGGGGGGTGTCGGCTAATGAGCAGTTCTTC
CASSRPGGVSANEQFF
>TRBJ2-1|TRBD2|TRBV6-1
TGTGCCACCACTAGCGGGGTAATCTACAATGAGCAGTTCTTC
CATTSGVIYNEQFF
>TRBJ1-2|-|TRBV12-5
TGTGCTAGTGGATACACTAACTATGGCTACACCTTC
CASGYTNYGYTF
>TRBJ2-1|TRBD1|TRBV5-4
TGTGCCAGCAGCGCGGGACAGGTCTTGAATGAGCAGTTCTTC
CASSAGQVLNEQFF
>TRBJ1-1|-|TRBV5-1
TGCGCCAGCAGCCTGCCTTGGGAGGCACCATTGAACACTGAAGCTTTCTTT
CASSLPWEAPLNTEAFF
>TRBJ1-5|-|TRBV6-5
TGTGCCAGCAGCCGAAACAGGGCTAACAATCAGCCCCAGCATTTT
CASSRNRANNQPQHF
>TRBJ2-3|TRBD1|TRBV30
TGTGCCCGGGACAGTGGCACAGATACGCAGTATTTT
CARDSGTDTQYF
>TRBJ1-5|TRBD1|TRBV2
TGTGCCAGCAGTAACAGGGGAGTTCAGCCCCAGCATTTT
CASSNRGVQPQHF
>TRBJ1-1|TRBD1|TRBV5-8
TGTGCCAGCAGCACCGGGACAGGGGGCGTAAAGATTGAAGCTTTCTTT
CASSTGTGGVKIEAFF
>TRBJ2-7|-|TRBV7-2
TGTGCCAGCAGTTACGACGGGGTCTCCTACGAGCAGTACTTC
CASSYDGVSYEQYF